The clone carrying this T cell receptor beta chain has a count of ten or more. What it binds is not known. This entry is derived from a study of T cells in Graves' hyperthyroidism and ophthalmopathy. Researchers amplified the TCR beta CDR3 regions from RNA transcripts. The HTBI set primed first-round TCR CDR3 RT-PCR. TCRdb re-analysed the multiplex PCR reads in MiXCR, keeping a single row per CDR3 protein. The repertoire holds hundreds of thousands of distinct CDR3 sequences, with 13% as singletons. Germline-derived CDR1 and CDR2 are SGHRS and YFSETQ. The CDR3 runs to 15 residues. Trimming cost V 1 base and J 5 bases, with 10 bases left between them. Overall study results and limits: With a median lead of approximately 6 months before onset, the model predicted ophthalmopathy.

Those with hyperthyroidism were 18 to 65 years old, newly diagnosed, and ill for under 2 months. PBMCs were collected from an approximately 9.4 ml volume of fresh peripheral blood. Sequenced sample: blood. J is TRBJ1-6 and V is TRBV5-1; D is unresolved. This clonotype was obtained from a woman aged 18-29 years with Graves' hyperthyroidism. The CDR3 loop reads CASSLQGRDNSPLHF. For the CDR3, the DNA is TGCGCCAGCAGCTTGCAAGGACGGGATAATTCACCCCTCCACTTT.